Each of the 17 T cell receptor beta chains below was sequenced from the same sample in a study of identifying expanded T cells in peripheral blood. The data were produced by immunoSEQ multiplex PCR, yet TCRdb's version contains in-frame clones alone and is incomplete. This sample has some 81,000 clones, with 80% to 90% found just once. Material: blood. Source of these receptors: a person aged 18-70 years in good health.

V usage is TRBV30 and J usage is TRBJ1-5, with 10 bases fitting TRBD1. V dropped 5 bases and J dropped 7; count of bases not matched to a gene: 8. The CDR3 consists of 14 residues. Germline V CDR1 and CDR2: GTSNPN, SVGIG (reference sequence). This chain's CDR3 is CAWAEGQGKQPQHF. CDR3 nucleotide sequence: TGTGCCTGGGCCGAGGGACAGGGGAAGCAGCCCCAGCATTTT.

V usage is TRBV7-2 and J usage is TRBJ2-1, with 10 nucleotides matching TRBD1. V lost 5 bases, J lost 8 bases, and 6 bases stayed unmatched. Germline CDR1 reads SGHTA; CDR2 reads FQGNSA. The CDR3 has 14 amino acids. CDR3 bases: TGTGCCAGCAGCCCCCGACAGGGGGCGGATGAGCAGTTCTTC. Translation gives CASSPRQGADEQFF.

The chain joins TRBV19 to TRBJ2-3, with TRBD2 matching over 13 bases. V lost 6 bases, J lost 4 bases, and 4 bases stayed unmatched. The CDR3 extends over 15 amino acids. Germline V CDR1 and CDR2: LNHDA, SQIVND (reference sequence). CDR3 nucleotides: TGTGCCAGTAGCCGGACTAGCGGGAGTGCAGATACGCAGTATTTT. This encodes CASSRTSGSADTQYF.

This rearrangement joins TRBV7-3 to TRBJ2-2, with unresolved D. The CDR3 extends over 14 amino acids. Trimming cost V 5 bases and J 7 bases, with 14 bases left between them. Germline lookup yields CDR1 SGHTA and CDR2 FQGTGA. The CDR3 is CASSLAVRSGELFF. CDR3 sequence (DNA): TGTGCCAGCAGCCTCGCGGTGAGGAGCGGGGAGCTGTTTTTT.

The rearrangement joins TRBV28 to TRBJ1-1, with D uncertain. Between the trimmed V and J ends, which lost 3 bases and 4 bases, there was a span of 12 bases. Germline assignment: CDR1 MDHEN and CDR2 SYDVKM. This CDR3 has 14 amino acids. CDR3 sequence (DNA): TGTGCCAGCAGTTTTAGCCTCAGTGGCACTGAAGCTTTCTTT. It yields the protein CASSFSLSGTEAFF.

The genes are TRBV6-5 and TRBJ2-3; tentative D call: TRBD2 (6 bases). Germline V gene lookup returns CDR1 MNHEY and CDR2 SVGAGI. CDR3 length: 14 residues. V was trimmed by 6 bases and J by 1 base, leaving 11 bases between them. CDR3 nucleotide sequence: TGTGCCAGCAGGTCGGGACTTCGCACAGATACGCAGTATTTT. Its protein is CASRSGLRTDTQYF.

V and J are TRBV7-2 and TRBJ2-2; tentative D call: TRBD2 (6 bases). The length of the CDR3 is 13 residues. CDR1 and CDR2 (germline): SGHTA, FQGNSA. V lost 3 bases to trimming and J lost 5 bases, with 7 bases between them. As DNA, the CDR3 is TGTGCCAGCAGCTTGGGGGGTACCGGGGAGCTGTTTTTT. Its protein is CASSLGGTGELFF. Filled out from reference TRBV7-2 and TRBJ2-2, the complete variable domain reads GAGVSQSPSNKVTEKGKDVELRCDPISGHTALYWYRQSLGQGLEFLIYFQGNSAPDKSGLPSDRFSAERTGGSVSTLTIQRTQQEDSAVYLCASSLGGTGELFFGEGSRLTVL.

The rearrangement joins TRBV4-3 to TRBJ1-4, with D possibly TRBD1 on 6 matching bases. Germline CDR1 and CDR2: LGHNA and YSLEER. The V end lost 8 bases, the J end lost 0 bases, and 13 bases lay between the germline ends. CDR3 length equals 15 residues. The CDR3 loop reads CASGGRGPTNEKLFF. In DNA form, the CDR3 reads TGCGCCAGCGGGGGTCGGGGGCCAACTAATGAAAAACTGTTTTTT.

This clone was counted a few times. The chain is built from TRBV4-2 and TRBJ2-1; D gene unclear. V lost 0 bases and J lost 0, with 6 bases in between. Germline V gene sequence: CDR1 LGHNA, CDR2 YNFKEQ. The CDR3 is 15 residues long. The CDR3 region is CASSQDPSSYNEQFF. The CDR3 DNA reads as TGTGCCAGCAGCCAAGATCCTAGCTCCTACAATGAGCAGTTCTTC.

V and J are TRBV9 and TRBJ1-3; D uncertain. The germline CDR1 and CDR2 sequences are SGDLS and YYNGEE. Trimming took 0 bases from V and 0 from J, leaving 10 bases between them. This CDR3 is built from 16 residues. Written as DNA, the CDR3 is TGTGCCAGCAGCGTAGCGGGGTCCCACTCTGGAAACACCATATATTTT. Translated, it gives CASSVAGSHSGNTIYF.

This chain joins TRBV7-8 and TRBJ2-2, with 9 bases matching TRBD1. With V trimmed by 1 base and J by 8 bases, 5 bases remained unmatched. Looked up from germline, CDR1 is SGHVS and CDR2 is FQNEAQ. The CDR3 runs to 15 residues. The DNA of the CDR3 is TGTGCCAGCAGCTTAGGGACAGGGGCTACTGGGGAGCTGTTTTTT. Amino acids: CASSLGTGATGELFF.

The CDR3 reads CASSAGSSGNTIYF. The CDR3 DNA follows: TGTGCCAGCAGTGCCGGTAGCTCTGGAAACACCATATATTTT. The genes are TRBV6-1 and TRBJ1-3; D is unresolved. CDR3 length: 14 amino acids. From germline, CDR1 is MNHNS and CDR2 SASEGT. V was shortened by 4 bases and J by 0 bases, with 7 bases between the two germline ends.

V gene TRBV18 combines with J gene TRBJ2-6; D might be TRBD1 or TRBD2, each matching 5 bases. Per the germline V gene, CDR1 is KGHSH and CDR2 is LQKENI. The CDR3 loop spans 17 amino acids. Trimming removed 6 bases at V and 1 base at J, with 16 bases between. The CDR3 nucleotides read TGTGCCAGCTCCTTAAGTGGGGGAATTTCTGGGGCCAACGTCCTGACTTTC. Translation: CASSLSGGISGANVLTF. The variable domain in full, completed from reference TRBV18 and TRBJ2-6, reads NAGVMQNPRHLVRRRGQEARLRCSPMKGHSHVYWYRQLPEEGLKFMVYLQKENIIDESGMPKERFSAEFPKEGPSILRIQQVVRGDSAAYFCASSLSGGISGANVLTFGAGSRLTVL.

CDR3 amino acids: CASSLVGWRTGTSDEQFF. The CDR3 bases are TGTGCCAGCAGCTTAGTGGGGTGGAGGACCGGGACTAGCGATGAGCAGTTCTTC. This sequence joins TRBV7-2 and TRBJ2-1; 10 bases agree with TRBD2. The V segment lost 1 base and the J segment 8 bases; nucleotides outside the gene matches: 14. The CDR3 sequence is 18 residues long. Germline V lookup: CDR1 SGHTA, CDR2 FQGNSA.

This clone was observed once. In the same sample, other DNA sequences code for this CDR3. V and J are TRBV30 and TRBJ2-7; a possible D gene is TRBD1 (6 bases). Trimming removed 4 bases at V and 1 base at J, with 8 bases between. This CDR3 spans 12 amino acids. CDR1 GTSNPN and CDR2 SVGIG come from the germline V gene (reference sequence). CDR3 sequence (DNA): TGTGCCTGGAACAGGGAGTCCTACGAGCAGTACTTC. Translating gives CAWNRESYEQYF.

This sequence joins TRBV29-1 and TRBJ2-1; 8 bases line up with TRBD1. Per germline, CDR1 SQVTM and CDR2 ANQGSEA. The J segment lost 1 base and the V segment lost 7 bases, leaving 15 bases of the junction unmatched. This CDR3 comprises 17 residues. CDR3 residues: CSAPGQGAFVSYNEQFF. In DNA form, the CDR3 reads TGCAGCGCCCCCGGGCAGGGGGCTTTCGTGTCCTACAATGAGCAGTTCTTC.

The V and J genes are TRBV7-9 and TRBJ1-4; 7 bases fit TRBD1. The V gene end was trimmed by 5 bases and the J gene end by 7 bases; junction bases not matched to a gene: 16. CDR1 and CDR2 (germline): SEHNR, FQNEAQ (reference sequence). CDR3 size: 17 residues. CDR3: CASSPSGGPVGVEKLFF. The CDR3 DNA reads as TGTGCCAGCAGCCCATCAGGGGGACCAGTGGGAGTTGAAAAACTGTTTTTT.